Below are 16 T cell receptor beta chains sequenced from a single sample in a study of blood T cell repertoires in COVID-19. The method was immunoSEQ multiplex PCR; TCRdb's version includes in-frame clones alone and lacks a portion of them. The table has 240,000 or so clones, 90% seen once; the top ten hold less than 0.9%. Sequencing was carried out using PBMCs or T cells enriched from blood (not recorded which). The receptors shown here come from a man aged 50 to 59 who had been exposed to COVID-19.

This clone was seen a single time. The chain links TRBV3-1 (or the pseudogene TRBV3-2) to TRBJ1-1; D is undetermined. V dropped 3 bases and J dropped 10 bases, with 18 bases sitting between them. Germline CDR1 is LGHDT and CDR2 is YNNKEL (reference sequence). CDR3 length: 14 residues. In DNA, the CDR3 is TGTGCCAGCAGCCACCGACCGATGGGCATAAGAGCTTTCTTT. This translates into CASSHRPMGIRAFF.

The chain recombines TRBV29-1 with TRBJ2-7, with 8 bases matching TRBD2. With V trimmed by 7 bases and J by 2 bases, 13 bases remained unmatched. CDR1 and CDR2 from the germline V gene are SQVTM and ANQGSEA. The CDR3 has 15 amino acids. The CDR3 DNA follows: TGCAGCGCCCGCGTCGGCGGGAGGACTCCCTACGAGCAGTACGTC. Amino acid sequence: CSARVGGRTPYEQYV.

This clone is a singleton in its sample. This chain links TRBV4-1 with TRBJ1-2; perhaps TRBD1 as D (5 bases). This CDR3 comprises 15 residues. CDR1 and CDR2 from the germline V gene are MGHRA and YSYEKL. Trimming cost V 5 bases and J 6 bases, with 19 bases left between them. The CDR3 spells CASSYFYPGVDGYTF. Written as DNA, the CDR3 is TGCGCCAGCAGCTACTTTTATCCGGGGGTCGATGGCTACACCTTC.

The chain links TRBV11-1 to TRBJ1-4, with a possible D match to TRBD1 (5 bases). The CDR3 has 18 residues. The germline CDR1 and CDR2 sequences are SGHAT and FQDESV (reference sequence). The ends were cut back, 0 bases at V and 3 bases at J, with 17 bases in the middle. CDR3: CASSLAPFDSSSNEKLFF. The CDR3 DNA sequence: TGTGCCAGCAGCTTAGCCCCTTTCGACAGCTCCTCTAATGAAAAACTGTTTTTT. The variable domain in full, with the rest retrieved from reference TRBV11-1 and TRBJ1-4, is EAEVAQSPRYKITEKSQAVAFWCDPISGHATLYWYRQILGQGPELLVQFQDESVVDDSQLPKDRFSAERLKGVDSTLKIQPAELGDSAMYLCASSLAPFDSSSNEKLFFGSGTQLSVL.

This chain links TRBV7-2 with TRBJ1-1; TRBD1 matches 10 bases. The CDR3 runs 18 residues. Germline V gives CDR1 SGHTA, CDR2 FQGNSA. V dropped 1 base and J dropped 1; count of bases not matched to a gene: 9. The CDR3 here is CASSLGWIRDRGNTEAFF. In nucleotides, the CDR3 is TGTGCCAGCAGCTTAGGGTGGATACGGGACAGGGGGAACACTGAAGCTTTCTTT.

V and J are TRBV24-1 and TRBJ2-4, with 7 nucleotides matching TRBD2. The germline V gene has CDR1 KGHDR and CDR2 SFDVKD. The V and J ends lost 2 bases and 0 bases, in that order; junction bases with no gene match: 3. This CDR3 is 16 amino acids long. The CDR3 protein is CATSDSRGVAKNIQYF. DNA for the CDR3: TGTGCCACCAGTGATTCTCGGGGGGTAGCCAAAAACATTCAGTACTTC.

The rearrangement uses TRBV5-5 and TRBJ1-4; TRBD1 matches at 9 bases. Germline V gene lookup returns CDR1 SGHKS and CDR2 YYEKEE (reference sequence). The CDR3 contains 13 residues. J was trimmed by 7 bases and V by 7 bases; bases with no gene match: 5. This CDR3 is CASGRDRVEKLFF. As DNA, the CDR3 is TGTGCCAGCGGCCGGGACAGGGTTGAAAAACTGTTTTTT.

The chain combines TRBV5-4 with TRBJ2-6; a possible D gene is TRBD2 (5 bases). CDR3 length: 15 residues. Trimming pared 2 bases from V and 0 bases from J, leaving 6 bases between. Germline lookup yields CDR1 SGHNT and CDR2 YYREEE (reference sequence). CDR3 amino acids: CASSFRGSGANVLTF. CDR3 in DNA: TGTGCCAGCAGCTTTCGGGGCTCTGGGGCCAACGTCCTGACTTTC.

This clone was counted between two and nine times. V and J are TRBV10-3 and TRBJ2-2, with D possibly matching TRBD2 (5 bases). V lost 5 bases and J 5 bases, leaving 12 bases between the germline ends. This CDR3 has 14 residues. Germline-derived CDR1 and CDR2 are ENHRY and SYGVKD. CDR3 protein: CAISPQLETGELFF. CDR3 coding DNA: TGTGCCATCAGTCCTCAACTAGAGACCGGGGAGCTGTTTTTT.

V gene TRBV29-1 combines with J gene TRBJ1-6; TRBD1 agrees at 7 bases. The CDR3 runs 13 residues. The germline V gene has CDR1 SQVTM and CDR2 ANQGSEA. The J segment lost 5 bases and the V segment lost 5 bases, leaving 3 bases of the junction unmatched. The DNA for the CDR3 is TGCAGCGTTATTACAGGGGATAATTCACCCCTCCACTTT. It is translated as CSVITGDNSPLHF.

The chain combines TRBV6-5 with TRBJ1-3; TRBD1 agrees at 8 bases. The CDR3 is made up of 16 amino acids. The V and J ends lost 4 bases and 1 base, in that order; junction bases with no gene match: 6. The germline gives CDR1 MNHEY, CDR2 SVGAGI. The CDR3 sequence is CASSLQGVTSGNTIYF. The CDR3 nucleotides read TGTGCCAGCAGTTTACAGGGGGTAACATCTGGAAACACCATATATTTT.

The V call is TRBV11-2, the J call TRBJ2-5, with D maybe TRBD1 (5 bases). V gave up 0 bases and J gave up 4 bases, with 15 bases separating them. Germline CDR1 is SGHAT and CDR2 is FQNNGV. The CDR3 totals 16 residues. This chain's CDR3 is CASSLEFGAMRETQYF. CDR3 coding DNA: TGTGCCAGCAGCTTAGAGTTTGGGGCAATGAGAGAGACCCAGTACTTC.

This clone was found once. Other DNA sequences of this sample code for an identical CDR3. The chain uses TRBV7-9 and TRBJ1-1; maybe TRBD1 (5 bases). The germline gives CDR1 SEHNR, CDR2 FQNEAQ (reference sequence). This CDR3 spans 13 amino acids. Trimming shortened V by 3 bases and J by 3 bases, and 8 bases separated the two germline ends. Written as DNA, the CDR3 is TGTGCCAGCAGCTTTGTAGGGGACACTGAAGCTTTCTTT. Encoded protein: CASSFVGDTEAFF.

J is TRBJ1-2 and V is TRBV12-3 or TRBV12-4; possibly TRBD1 for D (5 bases). The CDR3 runs 12 residues. V was clipped by 4 bases and J by 8 bases, with 11 bases between them. The CDR3 sequence: CASSWGPRGYTF. The DNA for the CDR3 is TGTGCCAGCAGTTGGGGCCCGAGGGGCTACACCTTC.

V gene TRBV5-1 combines with J gene TRBJ2-2, with 8 bases fitting TRBD1. Germline CDR1 SGHRS, CDR2 YFSETQ. This CDR3 has 16 amino acids. J gave up 0 bases and V 0 bases, and 1 base lay outside the gene matches. CDR3 residues: CASSLEGQANTGELFF. The CDR3 DNA reads as TGCGCCAGCAGCTTGGAGGGACAGGCGAACACCGGGGAGCTGTTTTTT.

The V gene is TRBV15, the J gene TRBJ1-6; 10 bases align to TRBD1. Per the germline V gene, CDR1 is LNHNV and CDR2 is YYDKDF (reference sequence). V shed 2 bases and J 8 bases; nucleotides not matched to a gene: 6. This CDR3 contains 16 residues. CDR3 sequence (DNA): TGTGCCACCAGCAGATCATTCGGGACAGGGGATTCACCCCTCCACTTT. Translating it yields CATSRSFGTGDSPLHF.